Sequencing of this T cell receptor (beta chain) was carried out in a study of T cells in Graves' hyperthyroidism and ophthalmopathy. RNA transcripts served as the template for amplifying TCR beta CDR3 regions. HTBI primers drove first-round RT-PCR of the TCR CDR3. TCRdb processed the multiplex PCR reads anew with MiXCR; each CDR3 protein has one entry. This table has approximately 640,000 distinct CDR3 sequences, about 45% appearing once. The table lists this clonotype with many counts. No antigen is known for it. Study-level points and caveats: Ophthalmopathy was separated from stable hyperthyroidism by a 13 V-J model.

Trimming took off 7 bases at V and 5 bases at J, with 9 bases between the two ends. The CDR3 spans 11 residues. The V gene's germline CDR1 is SGDLS and CDR2 YYNGEE. Sequencing used peripheral blood or thyroid tissue (not recorded which). This receptor was obtained from an adult man with Graves' disease, either hyperthyroidism or ophthalmopathy (not recorded which). This rearrangement joins TRBV9 to TRBJ1-2, with D perhaps TRBD1 (6 bases). CDR3 sequence reads: CASGTGYGYTF. CDR3 bases: TGTGCCAGCGGCACAGGGTATGGCTACACCTTC.